This TCR beta chain was obtained from a study of control samples from healthy donors and cancer patients. Using immunoSEQ multiplex PCR, the repertoire was profiled, and TCRdb retains in-frame clones only, with some absent. The sample lists under 200,000 clones; about 90% were seen once. This CDR3 region has 13 residues. V dropped 5 bases and J dropped 7 bases, with 11 bases sitting between them. Germline-derived CDR1 and CDR2 are MNHEY and SVGAGI. The TCR was taken from a woman in her twenties or thirties in good health. This chain links TRBV6-5 with TRBJ1-4; D is perhaps TRBD1 (6 bases). Sequencing was done on a sample of blood. The CDR3 reads CASSRQEGEKLFF. CDR3 DNA sequence: TGTGCCAGCAGTCGACAGGAGGGTGAAAAACTGTTTTTT.